This T cell receptor (beta chain) was identified during a study of PD-1 blockade in classical Hodgkin lymphoma. The overall study: With a 2-week interval, patients received intravenous nivolumab at 3 mg/kg. Points from the study as a whole: It was CD4+ TCR diversity, not CD8+, that rose significantly by C4D1. At baseline, newly diagnosed patients reportedly showed less TCR diversity than healthy donors. Those achieving complete response showed baseline diversity like newly diagnosed patients.

CDR1 and CDR2 (germline): SGHVS, FNYEAQ. The CDR3 is made up of 15 amino acids. Trimming removed 5 bases from V and 4 bases from J; junction bases left unmatched: 5. Time point of the sample: cycle 4 day 1 (C4D1), after more than 5 weeks of nivolumab. Every one of the patients relapsed after autologous stem cell transplantation (brentuximab vedotin exposure was variable). Magnetic negative selection purified CD4+ T cells from thawed PBMCs. Assay used: immunoSEQ multiplex PCR; TCRdb lists only in-frame clones, some missing. The table lists some 30,000 clones, 92% of them singletons. Notes on this clone: Antigen specificity is unknown.

The chain uses TRBV7-6 and TRBJ2-2; 9 bases align to TRBD2. This TCR was recovered from a human donor with classical Hodgkin lymphoma. The sample here was CD4+ T cells from blood, taken before the fourth cycle of nivolumab. CDR3 amino acids: CASSGWREGTGELFF. The CDR3 DNA is TGTGCCAGCAGCGGGTGGCGGGAGGGCACCGGGGAGCTGTTTTTT.